Below, 30 T cell receptor beta chains from the same sample are listed, as sequenced in a study of blood T cell repertoires in COVID-19. Measured with immunoSEQ multiplex PCR; TCRdb has only the in-frame clones, and not every one. The table lists 150,000 to 200,000 clones, approximately 81% of them singletons. The material sequenced was peripheral blood. Every receptor here comes from an elderly woman with active or convalescent COVID-19.

The CDR3 nucleotides read TGTGCCAGCAGCGCCTGGACAGGGGGCCGGGAGCTGTTTTTT. Protein product: CASSAWTGGRELFF. The chain carries TRBV21-1 and TRBJ2-2; TRBD1 was called by the table and not checked on the DNA. TRBV21-1 is termed a pseudogene. CDR3 size: 14 residues.

The chain couples TRBV28 to TRBJ1-5, with TRBD1 matching over 7 bases. This CDR3 spans 15 amino acids. Unmatched junction bases numbered 8, after V lost 5 bases and J lost 4 bases. Germline CDR1 reads MDHEN; CDR2 reads SYDVKM. The CDR3 bases are TGTGCCAGCAGTGGGATAGGGACAGAAAATCAGCCCCAGCATTTT. Its translation: CASSGIGTENQPQHF.

The chain uses TRBV5-4 and TRBJ2-5, with a tentative D call TRBD2 (6 bases). Germline V CDR1 and CDR2: SGHNT, YYREEE (reference sequence). There are 14 residues in the CDR3. The ends were cut back, 7 bases at V and 5 bases at J, with 18 bases in the middle. The DNA of the CDR3 is TGTGCCAGCTGCGCCGGGGGTTCGGAGGAGACCCAGTACTTC. Encoded protein: CASCAGGSEETQYF.

A few counts support this clone. This chain links TRBV3-1 (or the pseudogene TRBV3-2) with TRBJ2-4, with D perhaps matching TRBD2 (6 bases). V was pared by 3 bases and J by 7 bases, with 10 bases between. The CDR3 length is 13 residues. CDR1 is LGHDT and CDR2 is YNNKEL in the germline V gene (reference sequence). The DNA of the CDR3 is TGTGCCAGCAGCCACGGGGGAAGGAACATTCAGTACTTC. It translates to CASSHGGRNIQYF.

V usage is TRBV3-1 (or the pseudogene TRBV3-2) and J usage is TRBJ1-1, with 8 positions matching TRBD1. J lost 1 base, V lost 4 bases, and 8 bases had no gene match. The germline gives CDR1 LGHDT, CDR2 YNNKEL (reference sequence). This CDR3 spans 16 amino acids. CDR3 DNA: TGTGCCAGCAGCCGACAGGGGCCCCTTGGGAACACTGAAGCTTTCTTT. Protein sequence: CASSRQGPLGNTEAFF.

The chain joins TRBV5-1 to TRBJ1-5, with D perhaps matching TRBD1 (6 bases). CDR1 is SGHRS and CDR2 is YFSETQ in the germline V gene. CDR3 length: 14 amino acids. Between the trimmed V and J ends, which lost 5 bases and 6 bases, there was a span of 15 bases. The CDR3 reads CASRLQGEGQPQHF. Here the CDR3 DNA reads TGCGCCAGCAGATTACAGGGAGAGGGTCAGCCCCAGCATTTT.

This chain connects TRBV28 to TRBJ2-7; TRBD1 aligns across 7 bases. The CDR3 is 13 residues long. V gave up 2 bases and J gave up 6 bases; unmatched junction bases: 4. The germline V gene encodes CDR1 MDHEN and CDR2 SYDVKM. The CDR3 here is CASSLPYRGEQYF. The DNA of the CDR3 is TGTGCCAGCAGTTTACCTTACAGGGGCGAGCAGTACTTC.

This clone was counted a few times. This chain uses TRBV6-2 or TRBV6-3 with TRBJ2-3; TRBD2 might be the D (6 bases). The germline V gene encodes CDR1 MNHEY and CDR2 SVGEGT. This CDR3 has 14 residues. V lost 0 bases and J lost 8, with 12 bases in between. The CDR3, as DNA: TGTGCCAGCAGTTACTCACTCGGGAGCGGTACGCAGTATTTT. This codes for CASSYSLGSGTQYF.

This CDR3 is CASSLTPQGMNTEAFF. DNA for the CDR3: TGCGCCAGCAGCCTGACACCACAGGGGATGAACACTGAAGCTTTCTTT. V usage is TRBV5-1 and J usage is TRBJ1-1, with 7 bases matching TRBD1. Per germline, CDR1 SGHRS and CDR2 YFSETQ. V lost 4 bases to trimming and J lost 0 bases; unmatched junction nucleotides: 9. The CDR3 is made up of 16 amino acids.

This chain connects TRBV5-1 to TRBJ1-5; D unclear. The CDR3 has 15 residues. CDR1 and CDR2 (germline): SGHRS, YFSETQ. Trimming cost V 4 bases and J 6 bases, with 17 bases left between them. The CDR3 here is CASSPDLIGGQPQHF. The CDR3 bases are TGCGCCAGCAGCCCGGACTTAATTGGTGGTCAGCCCCAGCATTTT. The full variable domain, its missing parts supplied by reference TRBV5-1 and TRBJ1-5, is KAGVTQTPRYLIKTRGQQVTLSCSPISGHRSVSWYQQTPGQGLQFLFEYFSETQRNKGNFPGRFSGRQFSNSRSEMNVSTLELGDSALYLCASSPDLIGGQPQHFGDGTRLSIL.

Only a few counts were recorded for this clone. V usage is TRBV19 and J usage is TRBJ1-5; D remains ambiguous. CDR3 length: 13 amino acids. Trimming removed 5 bases at V and 3 bases at J, with 8 bases between. Germline CDR1 is LNHDA and CDR2 is SQIVND (reference sequence). The CDR3 coding sequence is TGTGCCAGTAGTCCCGGGAACAATCAGCCCCAGCATTTT. Residues: CASSPGNNQPQHF.

The chain uses TRBV5-5 and TRBJ2-1; D may be TRBD1 (5 bases). V gave up 2 bases and J gave up 1 base, with 10 bases separating them. This CDR3 has 15 amino acids. Germline loops: CDR1 SGHKS, CDR2 YYEKEE (reference sequence). DNA of the CDR3: TGTGCCAGCAGCTTCGTGCCAGGGTCCTACAATGAGCAGTTCTTC. Translating gives CASSFVPGSYNEQFF.

This clone has a single count. The chain uses TRBV9 and TRBJ2-7, with D maybe TRBD1 (5 bases). The CDR3 runs 16 residues. The V end lost 4 bases, the J end lost 2 bases, and 19 bases lay between the germline ends. Germline CDR1 is SGDLS and CDR2 is YYNGEE. The CDR3 spells CASSSAPTVATYEQYF. Written as DNA, the CDR3 is TGTGCCAGCAGCTCTGCCCCGACAGTCGCGACCTACGAGCAGTACTTC.

This chain joins TRBV7-8 and TRBJ1-3; D is ambiguous. The CDR3 length is 13 residues. The germline CDR1 and CDR2 sequences are SGHVS and FQNEAQ. V gave up 4 bases and J gave up 4 bases, with 8 bases separating them. CDR3 sequence reads: CASSSVRGNTIYF. The DNA of the CDR3 is TGTGCCAGCAGCTCTGTTCGGGGAAACACCATATATTTT. The full variable domain, rest sourced from reference TRBV7-8 and TRBJ1-3, is GAGVSQSPRYKVAKRGQDVALRCDPISGHVSLFWYQQALGQGPEFLTYFQNEAQLDKSGLPSDRFFAERPEGSVSTLKIQRTQQEDSAVYLCASSSVRGNTIYFGEGSWLTVV.

The gene calls are TRBV3-1 (or the pseudogene TRBV3-2) and TRBJ1-1, with TRBD1 matching over 11 bases. V trimming: 4 bases; J trimming: 3 bases; junction bases outside the gene matches: 7. Looked up from germline, CDR1 is LGHDT and CDR2 is YNNKEL (reference sequence). This CDR3 has 16 amino acids. The CDR3 DNA sequence: TGTGCCAGCAGCCGCGGACAGGGGGCCGGGTACACTGAAGCTTTCTTT. Its translation is CASSRGQGAGYTEAFF.

V usage is TRBV5-1 and J usage is TRBJ2-2, with D possibly being TRBD2 (5 bases). V lost 3 bases and J 8 bases, leaving 14 bases between the germline ends. Germline lookup yields CDR1 SGHRS and CDR2 YFSETQ. This CDR3 spans 14 amino acids. The CDR3 nucleotides read TGCGCCAGCAGCTCAAGCGGTCTGGGGGGGGAGCTGTTTTTT. Translating it yields CASSSSGLGGELFF.

DNA of the CDR3: TGTGCCAGCACCACTACAGGGGGAAATGGCTACACCTTC. Its translation: CASTTTGGNGYTF. The genes are TRBV6-5 and TRBJ1-2, with 8 positions matching TRBD1. The CDR3 extends over 13 amino acids. From germline, CDR1 is MNHEY and CDR2 SVGAGI. Trimming at V came to 7 bases and at J to 6 bases, leaving 7 bases not matched to a gene.

This chain uses TRBV7-9 with TRBJ1-5, with 7 bases aligning to TRBD1. The V segment lost 5 bases and the J segment 2 bases; nucleotides outside the gene matches: 6. The CDR3 spans 15 residues. Germline loops: CDR1 SEHNR, CDR2 FQNEAQ (reference sequence). CDR3 loop: CASSLQGPGNQPQHF. Written as DNA, the CDR3 is TGTGCCAGCAGCCTACAGGGGCCGGGCAATCAGCCCCAGCATTTT.

This chain uses TRBV27 with TRBJ1-4, with TRBD1 as a possible D gene (6 bases). The CDR3 spans 14 residues. Trimming pared 6 bases from V and 7 bases from J, leaving 15 bases between. Germline V gene lookup returns CDR1 MNHEY and CDR2 SMNVEV (reference sequence). Written as DNA, the CDR3 is TGTGCCAGCAGGAAACAGGGATTGGGTGAAAAACTGTTTTTT. It yields the protein CASRKQGLGEKLFF.

The chain carries TRBV2 and TRBJ1-5; D may be TRBD1 (6 bases). Trimming took off 8 bases at V and 0 bases at J, with 17 bases between the two ends. This CDR3 spans 16 amino acids. Germline CDR1 SNHLY, CDR2 FYNNEI. CDR3 in DNA: TGTGCCAGCCTCGGACAGTTTTCGAATAGCAATCAGCCCCAGCATTTT. Translation: CASLGQFSNSNQPQHF. Full variable domain (outside the CDR3, taken from reference TRBV2 and TRBJ1-5): EPEVTQTPSHQVTQMGQEVILRCVPISNHLYFYWYRQILGQKVEFLVSFYNNEISEKSEIFDDQFSVERPDGSNFTLKIRSTKLEDSAMYFCASLGQFSNSNQPQHFGDGTRLSIL.

The chain uses TRBV3-1 (or the pseudogene TRBV3-2) and TRBJ1-2, with 9 positions matching TRBD1. CDR1 is LGHDT and CDR2 is YNNKEL in the germline V gene (reference sequence). This CDR3 has 14 amino acids. Germline trimming cut 8 bases from V and 2 bases from J; bases unmatched to any gene: 6. CDR3 amino acids: CASADGTGNYGYTF. The CDR3 nucleotides are TGTGCCAGCGCCGATGGGACAGGGAACTATGGCTACACCTTC.

The V and J genes are TRBV3-1 (or the pseudogene TRBV3-2) and TRBJ2-4, with D hard to call. V was clipped by 1 base and J by 11 bases, with 12 bases between them. The CDR3 consists of 13 residues. Germline CDR1 reads LGHDT; CDR2 reads YNNKEL (reference sequence). CDR3 residues: CASSQAGMSVQYF. Written as DNA, the CDR3 is TGTGCCAGCAGCCAAGCTGGAATGAGCGTTCAGTACTTC.

The J gene is TRBJ2-1, the V gene TRBV5-1; TRBD1 is a possible D gene (5 bases). CDR1 SGHRS and CDR2 YFSETQ come from the germline V gene. This CDR3 is built from 15 residues. The V and J ends lost 0 bases and 9 bases respectively, with 16 bases between them. In nucleotides, the CDR3 is TGCGCCAGCAGCTTGGGACGCAACCGAAGGGGTGAGCAGTTCTTC. This sequence encodes CASSLGRNRRGEQFF.

CDR3 in amino acids: CASKRRGGLDGDEQFF. The CDR3 DNA sequence: TGTGCCAGCAAAAGACGGGGGGGGCTTGATGGCGATGAGCAGTTCTTC. The chain uses TRBV6-8 and TRBJ2-1; 8 bases are a match to TRBD2. The germline gives CDR1 MNHGY, CDR2 SAAAGT. The V and J ends lost 7 bases and 8 bases, in that order; junction bases with no gene match: 16. The CDR3 has 16 residues.

This clone was recorded only once. The junction departs from the called germline gene at one end, perhaps through a read error. Other DNA sequences within the sample encode an identical CDR3. V and J are TRBV7-8 and TRBJ2-3; 12 bases are shared with TRBD2. Germline lookup yields CDR1 SGHVS and CDR2 FQNEAQ. This CDR3 is built from 15 residues. The CDR3 DNA follows: TGTGCCAGTAGCTACGGACTAGCGGGAAGAGATACGCAGTATTTT. Translating it yields CASSYGLAGRDTQYF.

This chain connects TRBV9 to TRBJ2-2; a possible D gene is TRBD1 (6 bases). Trimming took 1 base from V and 2 from J, leaving 12 bases between them. CDR3 length: 16 residues. Germline-derived CDR1 and CDR2 are SGDLS and YYNGEE. CDR3 in DNA: TGTGCCAGCAGCGTAAGAGGGGACATAAACACCGGGGAGCTGTTTTTT. Translating it yields CASSVRGDINTGELFF.

This clone appeared a single time. The chain joins TRBV11-3 to TRBJ2-7, with a weak D call TRBD1 (6 bases). The CDR3 covers 14 residues. V lost 6 bases and J 4 bases, leaving 16 bases between the germline ends. Germline CDR1 is SGHNT and CDR2 is YENEEA. CDR3 sequence (DNA): TGTGCCAGCAGTCACGGACAGAACCCTTACGAGCAGTACTTC. Protein: CASSHGQNPYEQYF.

Points on this clone: Other DNA sequences in the same sample also yield this CDR3. V usage is TRBV6-2 or TRBV6-3 and J usage is TRBJ2-3; a possible D gene is TRBD2 (7 bases). Trimming cost V 6 bases and J 6 bases, with 22 bases left between them. There are 16 residues in the CDR3. The germline V gene encodes CDR1 MNHEY and CDR2 SVGEGT. CDR3 sequence: CASSPQGSGKVDTQYF. Here the CDR3 DNA reads TGTGCCAGCAGCCCCCAGGGGAGCGGGAAAGTTGATACGCAGTATTTT.

The chain recombines TRBV20-1 with TRBJ2-5; D not certain. This CDR3 contains 11 residues. The germline CDR1 and CDR2 sequences are DFQATT and SNEGSKA (reference sequence). Trimming removed 7 bases at V and 2 bases at J, with 8 bases between. CDR3 sequence: CSGEHQETQYF. The CDR3, as DNA: TGCAGTGGTGAACATCAAGAGACCCAGTACTTC.

This chain uses TRBV4-2 with TRBJ2-5; weak D call: TRBD1 (5 bases). The CDR3 runs 15 residues. CDR1 and CDR2 from the germline V gene are LGHNA and YNFKEQ. Trimming cost V 1 base and J 5 bases, with 14 bases left between them. The CDR3 loop is CASSQADKQGETQYF. In DNA form, the CDR3 reads TGTGCCAGCAGCCAAGCGGACAAGCAAGGGGAGACCCAGTACTTC.